The rows below give T cell receptor beta chains drawn from one sample of a study of CD8+ T cells in alopecia areata. The protocol was immunoSEQ multiplex PCR, while the TCRdb copy is restricted to in-frame clones and leaves out a portion. The sample has 80,000 to 100,000 clones; roughly two fifths are singletons. Sequencing used CD8+ T cells sorted from blood, obtained at week 24, from a patient treated with tofacitinib. These receptor sequences come from a human donor with alopecia areata. CDR3s include the opening cysteine and the closing phenylalanine or tryptophan. The D gene is left open where the match is weak. The listing skips clone size in some rows; elsewhere it reads once, few, many or a size class.

cdr3_length	v_call	d_call	j_call	clone_size	cdr3_nt	cdr3_aa
14	TRBV9	TRBD2	TRBJ2-7	-	TGTGCCAGCAGCGGAAGCGGGGGACACTACGAGCAGTACTTC	CASSGSGGHYEQYF
15	TRBV2	TRBD1	TRBJ2-3	few	TGTGCCAGCAGTGTCGGACAGGGAACACGAGATACGCAGTATTTT	CASSVGQGTRDTQYF
14	TRBV5-8	TRBD1	TRBJ2-7	-	TGTGCCAGCAGCAGGCCGGGACAGGGTTACGAGCAGTACTTC	CASSRPGQGYEQYF
14	TRBV6-1	-	TRBJ2-1	-	TGTGCCAGCAGTTCCAGCGGGTCCTACAATGAGCAGTTCTTC	CASSSSGSYNEQFF
14	TRBV5-1	-	TRBJ2-1	few	TGCGCCAGCAGCTTGGAGTTCGGACACGATGAGCAGTTCTTC	CASSLEFGHDEQFF
15	TRBV2	TRBD1	TRBJ1-4	medium-sized	TGTGCCAGCAGCCAGACAGGGGGCGCGGATGAAAAACTGTTTTTT	CASSQTGGADEKLFF
13	TRBV5-1	-	TRBJ2-5	-	TGCGCCAGCAGCTTGATGGCGGGGGAGACCCAGTACTTC	CASSLMAGETQYF
17	TRBV7-2	TRBD2	TRBJ2-5	-	TGTGCCAGCAGCTTAGGGACTAGCGGGAGGGTAACCGAGACCCAGTACTTC	CASSLGTSGRVTETQYF
14	TRBV2	-	TRBJ1-1	few	TGTGCCAGCAGTGAATGGCCAGTGAACACTGAAGCTTTCTTT	CASSEWPVNTEAFF
16	TRBV9	-	TRBJ1-2	-	TGTGCCAGCCTAGGAGTTATAGAGGGGCCAGACTATGGCTACACCTTC	CASLGVIEGPDYGYTF
15	TRBV7-3	-	TRBJ2-2	-	TGTGCCAGCAGCAGCTGGGGAAATTACACCGGGGAGCTGTTTTTT	CASSSWGNYTGELFF
14	TRBV30	-	TRBJ1-5	-	TGTGCCTGGAGTGAGGGCCAGGAGAATCAGCCCCAGCATTTT	CAWSEGQENQPQHF
15	TRBV4-1	-	TRBJ1-2	-	TGCGCCAGCAGCCGGGATCTGGTAGGCCGAAATGGCTACACCTTC	CASSRDLVGRNGYTF
15	TRBV5-6	TRBD2	TRBJ2-7	-	TGTGCCAGCAGCTTGCGGCGTAGCGGGACCTACGAGCAGTACTTC	CASSLRRSGTYEQYF
14	TRBV29-1	-	TRBJ2-5	-	TGCAGCGTTGTCTTTGTGTCCGCCCCTACGGAGCAGTACTTC	CSVVFVSAPTEQYF
14	TRBV19	-	TRBJ1-1	few	TGTGCCATCTTTAGCTCGGGAATGAACACTGAAGCTTTCTTT	CAIFSSGMNTEAFF
13	TRBV29-1	TRBD2	TRBJ2-1	once	TGCAGCGTTGAAGGGCGGGAGGGCCCTGAGCAGTTCTTC	CSVEGREGPEQFF
16	TRBV4-1	TRBD2	TRBJ2-3	few	TGCGCCAGCAGCCATCCGGGACTAGCGAGCACAGATACGCAGTATTTT	CASSHPGLASTDTQYF
14	TRBV27	-	TRBJ2-7	few	TGTGCCAGCTCACCGGGCCCTTACTCCTACGAGCAGTACTTC	CASSPGPYSYEQYF
15	TRBV4-3	-	TRBJ2-7	-	TGCGCCAGCAGCTACCACTCGGACTCAATCTACGAGCAGTACTTC	CASSYHSDSIYEQYF
15	TRBV11-2	-	TRBJ2-1	-	TGTGCCAGCAGCTTAGGAGTGGGTAACTACAATGAGCAGTTCTTC	CASSLGVGNYNEQFF
14	TRBV5-1	-	TRBJ2-2	-	TGCGCCAGCAGCTGGACCGGGACAACCGGGGAGCTGTTTTTT	CASSWTGTTGELFF
16	TRBV30	-	TRBJ2-7	-	TGTGCCTGGAGCCGGCGGGGGCAGGAATTAGGCTACGAGCAGTACTTC	CAWSRRGQELGYEQYF
16	TRBV5-1	-	TRBJ1-2	-	TGCGCCAGCAGCTTGGCCCTCTCAACAGTGGACTATGGCTACACCTTC	CASSLALSTVDYGYTF
16	TRBV29-1	-	TRBJ2-1	few	TGCAGCGTTGAATCGGAGGAATATGGTCCTAACAATGAGCAGTTCTTC	CSVESEEYGPNNEQFF
16	TRBV7-2	-	TRBJ2-3	few	TGTGCCAGCAGCCCCATGGGCATCGGTGGTGCAGATACGCAGTATTTT	CASSPMGIGGADTQYF
14	TRBV4-3	-	TRBJ1-1	-	TGCGCCAGCAGCCAAGTCGGGGGGAACACTGAAGCTTTCTTT	CASSQVGGNTEAFF
13	TRBV27	-	TRBJ2-7	-	TGTGCCAGCAGTTTATCCCGCTCTGGCGAGCAGTACTTC	CASSLSRSGEQYF
15	TRBV9	TRBD1	TRBJ2-7	-	TGTGCCAGCAGCCCCGCCCCGGGACAGACCTACGAGCAGTACTTC	CASSPAPGQTYEQYF
15	TRBV27	TRBD2	TRBJ2-1	-	TGTGCCAGCAGTGCTCGGCCTAGCGGGGACAATGAGCAGTTCTTC	CASSARPSGDNEQFF
15	TRBV7-6	-	TRBJ2-5	-	TGTGCCAGCAGCTTAGCCGCGACTAATATGGGCGCCCAGTACTTC	CASSLAATNMGAQYF
14	TRBV25-1	-	TRBJ2-7	-	TGTGCCAGCAGTGCCTCTGCCGACAGCTACGAGCAGTACTTC	CASSASADSYEQYF
15	TRBV4-3	-	TRBJ1-1	-	TGCGCCAGCAGCCAAGTGTCCGGGGGGGCCACTGAAGCTTTCTTT	CASSQVSGGATEAFF
14	TRBV7-9	TRBD1	TRBJ1-2	-	TGTGCCAGCAGCTTGTTGTCCCCGGGACAGGGAGTTTACTTC	CASSLLSPGQGVYF
15	TRBV9	TRBD2	TRBJ2-2	-	TGTGCCAGCAGCCCACGCCGTAGCGGGTTCGGGGAGCTGTTTTTT	CASSPRRSGFGELFF
14	TRBV30	TRBD1	TRBJ2-7	-	TGTGCCTGGGCGACCGGGACAGGGTTCTACGAGCAGTACTTC	CAWATGTGFYEQYF
17	TRBV29-1	-	TRBJ2-6	few	TGCAGCGTTGAAGACACGGCAGGCCACTCTGGGGCCAACGTCCTGACTTTC	CSVEDTAGHSGANVLTF
14	TRBV27	-	TRBJ2-3	-	TGTGCCAGCACGCGGCGGGGAGACACAGATACGCAGTATTTT	CASTRRGDTDTQYF
13	TRBV29-1	-	TRBJ1-1	-	TGCAGCGTTTACAGGGACGGTAATACTGAAGCTTTCTTT	CSVYRDGNTEAFF
14	TRBV2	TRBD2	TRBJ2-7	-	TGTGCCAGCAGTGCCGGGACTAGCGGATACGAGCAGTACTTC	CASSAGTSGYEQYF
17	TRBV2	-	TRBJ2-4	-	TGTGCCAGCCTAGGGACATCAATCCCCGTAGCCAAAAACATTCAGTACTTC	CASLGTSIPVAKNIQYF
15	TRBV7-2	-	TRBJ1-2	-	TGTGCCAGCAGCTTAGTCCCTTATGGATCGGATGGCTACACCTTC	CASSLVPYGSDGYTF
15	TRBV4-2	TRBD1	TRBJ2-7	few	TGTGCCAGCAGCCAAGTTCCGACAGGGGGCTACGAGCAGTACTTC	CASSQVPTGGYEQYF
12	TRBV11-2	TRBD1	TRBJ2-5	few	TGTGCCAGCACCGTCACAGGGGCTGGTCAGTACTTC	CASTVTGAGQYF
15	TRBV4-1	-	TRBJ1-3	-	TGCGCCAGCAGCCAAGGGGCAAGCTCTGGAAACACCATATATTTT	CASSQGASSGNTIYF
16	TRBV29-1	TRBD1	TRBJ1-1	-	TGCAGCGTTGAAGATCAGGGGGCAGGGGGTCTAACTGAAGCTTTCTTT	CSVEDQGAGGLTEAFF
11	TRBV30	-	TRBJ2-2	-	TGTGCCTGGAGTGGTGCCGGGGAGCTGTTTTTT	CAWSGAGELFF
14	TRBV9	-	TRBJ2-1	-	TGTGCCAGCAGCCCAACCCCCCCGAGCGGTGAGCAGTTCTTC	CASSPTPPSGEQFF
14	TRBV7-3	-	TRBJ1-5	few	TGTGCCAGCGTGGGTCCGGGGGGCTATCAGCCCCAGCATTTT	CASVGPGGYQPQHF
15	TRBV6-5	-	TRBJ2-7	-	TGTGCCAGCAGTTACTCTCCCCAGCCGATCTACGAGCAGTACTTC	CASSYSPQPIYEQYF
13	TRBV30	-	TRBJ1-5	-	TGTGCCTGGAATCCCGGGACGAATCAGCCCCAGCATTTT	CAWNPGTNQPQHF
14	TRBV7-9	-	TRBJ2-7	-	TGTGCCAGCAGCTCCCCGGGGGCGACCGGCGAGCAGTACTTC	CASSSPGATGEQYF
14	TRBV15	-	TRBJ2-7	few	TGTGCCACCAGCTACAGTAAGGGCGCCTACGAGCAGTACTTC	CATSYSKGAYEQYF
15	TRBV27	TRBD1	TRBJ1-5	-	TGTGCCACCAAACCCGGGACAGGGTTCTATCAGCCCCAGCATTTT	CATKPGTGFYQPQHF
15	TRBV27	TRBD1	TRBJ1-5	-	TGTGCCAGCAGGAAGGGGGCGCGGAGCAATCAGCCCCAGCATTTT	CASRKGARSNQPQHF
13	TRBV9	-	TRBJ2-7	-	TGTGCCAGCAGCGTTGGGAGACAGGACGAGCAGTACTTC	CASSVGRQDEQYF
13	TRBV29-1	-	TRBJ1-2	few	TGCAGCGTTAGGGAGGAGACCAACTATGGCTACACCTTC	CSVREETNYGYTF
16	TRBV19	TRBD1	TRBJ1-1	few	TGTGCCAGTAGTATGGGGCAGGGGGCGATGAGGACTGAAGCTTTCTTT	CASSMGQGAMRTEAFF
14	TRBV29-1	-	TRBJ2-2	-	TGCAGCGTGATAGCGGCCCTGAACACCGGGGAGCTGTTTTTT	CSVIAALNTGELFF
10	TRBV6-1	-	TRBJ1-1	-	TGTGCCAGCAGGGACACTGAAGCTTTCTTT	CASRDTEAFF